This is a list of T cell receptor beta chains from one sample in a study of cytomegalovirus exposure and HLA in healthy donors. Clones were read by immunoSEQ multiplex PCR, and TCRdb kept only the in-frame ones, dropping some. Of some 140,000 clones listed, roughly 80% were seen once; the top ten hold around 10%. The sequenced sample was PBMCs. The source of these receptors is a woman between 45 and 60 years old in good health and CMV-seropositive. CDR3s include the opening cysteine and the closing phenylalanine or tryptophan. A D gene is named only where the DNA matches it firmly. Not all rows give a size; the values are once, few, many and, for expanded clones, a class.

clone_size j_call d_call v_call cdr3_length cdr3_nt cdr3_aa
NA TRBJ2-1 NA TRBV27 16 TGTGCCAGCAGTTTCCTCCCTAGGACTTACTACAATGAGCAGTTCTTC CASSFLPRTYYNEQFF
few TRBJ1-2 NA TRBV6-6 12 TGTGCCAGCAGTTTGGGGGCGTATGGCTACACCTTC CASSLGAYGYTF
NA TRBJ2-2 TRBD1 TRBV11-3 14 TGTGCCAGTTCAGGAGGACAGGGGACCGGGGAGCTGTTTTTT CASSGGQGTGELFF
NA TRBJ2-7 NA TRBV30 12 TGTGCCTGGAGTTGGGGGGGCCGCGAGCAGTACTTC CAWSWGGREQYF
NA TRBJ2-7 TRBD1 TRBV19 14 TGTGCCAGTAGTCCCCCGGGACAGACCTACGAGCAGTACTTC CASSPPGQTYEQYF
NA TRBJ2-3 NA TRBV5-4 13 TGTGCCAGCAGCTTTTCGGGGGAAGATACGCAGTATTTT CASSFSGEDTQYF
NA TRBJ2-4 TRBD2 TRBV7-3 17 TGTGCCAGCAGCCCCCGCCCTACTAGCGGCGGACAAAACATTCAGTACTTC CASSPRPTSGGQNIQYF
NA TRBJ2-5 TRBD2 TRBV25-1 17 TGTGCCAGCAGTGAAACGAGGGCTAGCGGCGGCGAGGGGACCCAGTACTTC CASSETRASGGEGTQYF
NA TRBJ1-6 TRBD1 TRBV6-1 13 TGTGCCAGCAGCTACAGGGGGGATTCACCCCTCCACTTT CASSYRGDSPLHF
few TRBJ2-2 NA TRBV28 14 TGTGCCGGTAAACGGGGAAGTTCGGCCGGGGAGCTGTTTTTT CAGKRGSSAGELFF
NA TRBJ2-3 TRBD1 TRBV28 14 TGTGCCAGCAGTTTAGGACAGGGCATAGATACGCAGTATTTT CASSLGQGIDTQYF
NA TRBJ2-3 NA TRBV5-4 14 TGTGCCAGCAGCTTGGAGCGGGCAGGAGATACGCAGTATTTT CASSLERAGDTQYF
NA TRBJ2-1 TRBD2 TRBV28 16 TGTGCCAGCAGTACCTCTAGCGGGGGGCGATACAATGAGCAGTTCTTC CASSTSSGGRYNEQFF
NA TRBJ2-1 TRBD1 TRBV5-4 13 TGTGCCAGCAGCTTACCGACAGGGATGGAGCAGTTCTTC CASSLPTGMEQFF
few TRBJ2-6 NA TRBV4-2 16 TGTGCCAGCAGCCAAGACGAGGGCGGTGGGGCCAACGTCCTGACTTTC CASSQDEGGGANVLTF
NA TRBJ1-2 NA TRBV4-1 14 TGCGCCAGCAGCCAAGACCCTCTTAACTATGGCTACACCTTC CASSQDPLNYGYTF
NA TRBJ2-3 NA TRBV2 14 TGTGCCAGCACCCGGGCCAGGGGGGAATTATTGCAGTATTTT CASTRARGELLQYF
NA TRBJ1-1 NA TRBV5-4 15 TGTGCCAGCAGCCCCGCCCAGGCCGGGAACACTGAAGCTTTCTTT CASSPAQAGNTEAFF
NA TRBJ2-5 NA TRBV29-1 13 TGCAGCGTGACTCGGGTTTACCAAGAGACCCAGTACTTC CSVTRVYQETQYF
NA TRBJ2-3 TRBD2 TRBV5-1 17 TGCGCCAGCAGCTTGGAGCCTAGCGGGGGCGGGACAGATACGCAGTATTTT CASSLEPSGGGTDTQYF
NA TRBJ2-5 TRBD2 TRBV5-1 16 TGCGCCAGCAGCCTGCAGAGCGGGGGAACTCAAGAGACCCAGTACTTC CASSLQSGGTQETQYF
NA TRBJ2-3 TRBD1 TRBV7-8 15 TGTGCCAGCAGCCAGGGGACAGTTAGCACAGATACGCAGTATTTT CASSQGTVSTDTQYF
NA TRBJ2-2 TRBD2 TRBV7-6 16 TGTGCCAGCAGCTACTCCGGGACTACTAACACCGGGGAGCTGTTTTTT CASSYSGTTNTGELFF
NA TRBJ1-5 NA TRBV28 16 TGTGCCAGCAGTTTACCAGGGTTTAGGAGCAATCAGCCCCAGCATTTT CASSLPGFRSNQPQHF
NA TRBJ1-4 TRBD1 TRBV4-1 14 TGCGCCAGCAGACGGGACAGGGTCGGTGAAAAACTGTTTTTT CASRRDRVGEKLFF
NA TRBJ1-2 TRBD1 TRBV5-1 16 TGCGCCAGCAGCTTGGGTGGGACAGGGGAAGGCTATGGCTACACCTTC CASSLGGTGEGYGYTF
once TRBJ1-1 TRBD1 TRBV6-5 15 TGTGCCATCTCTCGGGGCAGGGGGGTCAACACTGAAGCTTTCTTT CAISRGRGVNTEAFF
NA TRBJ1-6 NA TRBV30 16 TGTGCCTGGAGCGCCATGGGGAGGGCACATAATTCACCCCTCCACTTT CAWSAMGRAHNSPLHF
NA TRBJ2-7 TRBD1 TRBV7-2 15 TGTGCCAGCAGCTTAGCTCCAGGGGGCTCCTACGAGCAGTACTTC CASSLAPGGSYEQYF
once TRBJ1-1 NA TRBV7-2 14 TGTGCCCAGAGCCAGGGGCCTTGGAACACTGAAGCTTTCTTT CAQSQGPWNTEAFF
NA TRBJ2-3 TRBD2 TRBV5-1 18 TGCGCCAGCAGCTGGGGGGGTTGGGGGGATGGAGTCACAGATACGCAGTATTTT CASSWGGWGDGVTDTQYF
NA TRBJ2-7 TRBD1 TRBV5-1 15 TGCGCCAGCAGCTTGGGTGGGGGACAGAACTACGAGCAGTACTTC CASSLGGGQNYEQYF
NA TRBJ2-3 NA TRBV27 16 TGTGCCAGCAGTCTCCCCCGCCAGGGCGCAACAGATACGCAGTATTTT CASSLPRQGATDTQYF
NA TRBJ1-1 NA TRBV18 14 TGTGCCAGCTCACCCGTTAGGGAGCGAACTGAAGCTTTCTTT CASSPVRERTEAFF
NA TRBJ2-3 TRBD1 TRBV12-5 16 TGTGCTAGTGGTTTGGACAAGACAGGGGGAACAGATACGCAGTATTTT CASGLDKTGGTDTQYF
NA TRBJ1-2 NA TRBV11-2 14 TGTGCCAGCAGCCCGCAAGAGGGAGGCTATGGCTACACCTTC CASSPQEGGYGYTF
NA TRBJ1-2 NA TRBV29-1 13 TGCAGCGTTGAAGATACAGATCTCTATGGCTACACCTTC CSVEDTDLYGYTF
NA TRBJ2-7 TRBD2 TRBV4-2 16 TGTGCCAGCAGCAAACGGACTAGCGGCAACTCCTACGAGCAGTACTTC CASSKRTSGNSYEQYF
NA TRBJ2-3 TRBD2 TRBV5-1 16 TGCGCCAGCAGCTTGGCCTCAGCGGGGGGGCCAGATACGCAGTATTTT CASSLASAGGPDTQYF
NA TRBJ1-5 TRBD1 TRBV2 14 TGTGCCAGTTGCCTAAGGGACAGCCCGTCGGCCCAGCATTTT CASCLRDSPSAQHF
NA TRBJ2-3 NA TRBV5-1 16 TGCGCCAGCAGCCTGGGACATATCGCCAGCACAGATACGCAGTATTTT CASSLGHIASTDTQYF
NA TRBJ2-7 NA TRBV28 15 TGTGCCAGTCGAGGGGGTAGCGGGCTTCCCTACGAGCAGTACTTC CASRGGSGLPYEQYF
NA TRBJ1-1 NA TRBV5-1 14 TGCGCCAGCAGCTTGGTGACTTCGAACACTGAAGCTTTCTTT CASSLVTSNTEAFF
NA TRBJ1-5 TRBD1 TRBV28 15 TGTGCCAGCAGTACCCCGACAGGGGGAGGCCAGCCCCAGCATTTT CASSTPTGGGQPQHF
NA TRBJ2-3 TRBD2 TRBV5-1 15 TGCGCCAGCAGCTCGGGGGGGCCGCGCACAGATACGCAGTATTTT CASSSGGPRTDTQYF
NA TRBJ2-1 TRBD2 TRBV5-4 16 TGTGCCAGCAGCTTGAATAGCGGGGCGTCCTACAATGAGCAGTTCTTC CASSLNSGASYNEQFF
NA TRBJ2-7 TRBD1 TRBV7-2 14 TGTGCCAGCAGCTTGCAGGGGGCCGTTGACGAGCAGTACTTC CASSLQGAVDEQYF
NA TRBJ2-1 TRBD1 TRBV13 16 TGTGCCAGCAGCCGTAATGACAGGGGAGAATACAATGAGCAGTTCTTC CASSRNDRGEYNEQFF
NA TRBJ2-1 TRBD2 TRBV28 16 TGTGCCAGCAGTTTACGGAGAGCGGGGGGGTACAATGAGCAGTTCTTC CASSLRRAGGYNEQFF
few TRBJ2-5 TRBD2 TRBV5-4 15 TGTGCCAGCAGCTTGGTGGTAGCGGGAACAGAGACCCAGTACTTC CASSLVVAGTETQYF
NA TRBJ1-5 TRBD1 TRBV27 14 TGTGCCAGCAGGCGACAGGGACCCGAAGGGCCCCAGCATTTT CASRRQGPEGPQHF
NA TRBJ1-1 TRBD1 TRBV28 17 TGTGCCAGCAGGACCTTATTTCTAGCAGAGGGGGCCACTGAAGCTTTCTTT CASRTLFLAEGATEAFF
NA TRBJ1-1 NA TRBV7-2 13 TGTGCCAGCAGCGTGGGGCATAATACTGAAGCTTTCTTT CASSVGHNTEAFF
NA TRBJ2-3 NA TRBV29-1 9 TGCAGCGAGCCGGATACGCAGTATTTT CSEPDTQYF
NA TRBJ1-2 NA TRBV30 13 TGTGCCTGGACTAAGGGGGGGGCCTATGGCTACACCTTC CAWTKGGAYGYTF
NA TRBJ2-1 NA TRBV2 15 TGTGCCAGCAGTCCGGCGGGGGCGGGTTACAATGAGCAGTTCTTC CASSPAGAGYNEQFF
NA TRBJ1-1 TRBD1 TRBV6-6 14 TGTGCCAGCACCCCCGGGGACAGGGCCACTGAAGCTTTCTTT CASTPGDRATEAFF
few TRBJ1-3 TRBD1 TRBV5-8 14 TGTGCCAGCAGCGCCGCAACAGGGGGTGACACCATATATTTT CASSAATGGDTIYF
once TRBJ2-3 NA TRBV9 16 TGTGCCAGCAGCGTTACTGCGGGCCTAGAAACAGATACGCAGTATTTT CASSVTAGLETDTQYF